Below, 15 T cell receptor beta chains from the same sample are listed, as sequenced in a study of T cells in localized non-small cell lung cancer. TCRdb keeps only in-frame clones here, not all; method: immunoSEQ multiplex PCR. The table records some 55,000 clones, around four fifths of them present only once. The sample consisted of peripheral blood, taken before any cancer treatment. Source of these receptors: a female donor older than 55 with stage II squamous cell lung carcinoma.

In this sample, this clone turned up once. J is TRBJ2-5 and V is TRBV19, with a tentative D call TRBD1 (5 bases). This CDR3 has 14 amino acids. Trimming shortened V by 3 bases and J by 4 bases, and 12 bases separated the two germline ends. Per germline, CDR1 LNHDA and CDR2 SQIVND (reference sequence). The CDR3 here is CASSIQGSRETQYF. Written as DNA, the CDR3 is TGTGCCAGTAGTATTCAGGGATCCCGAGAGACCCAGTACTTC.

This clone was seen only once. The chain has TRBV7-9 and TRBJ1-6; a weak D match, TRBD1 (5 bases). CDR1 is SEHNR, CDR2 FQNEAQ, per germline (reference sequence). Trimming removed 2 bases from V and 8 bases from J, with 7 bases in between. The CDR3 loop spans 13 amino acids. The CDR3 here is CASSLKGDSPLHF. The CDR3 DNA reads TGTGCCAGCAGCTTAAAAGGGGATTCACCCCTCCACTTT.

The V gene is TRBV5-6, the J gene TRBJ1-3, with D possibly TRBD1 on 5 matching bases. V was clipped by 4 bases and J by 0 bases, with 8 bases between them. The CDR3 extends over 14 amino acids. Germline V lookup: CDR1 SGHDT, CDR2 YYEEEE. The CDR3 sequence is CASSTGASGNTIYF. The DNA of the CDR3 is TGTGCCAGCAGCACCGGGGCCTCTGGAAACACCATATATTTT.

The chain employs TRBV7-9 and TRBJ2-7, with 9 bases fitting TRBD1. The CDR3 is 16 amino acids. The trim removed 5 bases at V and 3 bases at J, leaving 11 bases unmatched. Germline V gene data show CDR1 as SEHNR and CDR2 as FQNEAQ (reference sequence). CDR3 sequence reads: CASSAARGTGNYEQYF. CDR3 coding DNA: TGTGCCAGCAGCGCGGCCAGAGGGACAGGGAACTACGAGCAGTACTTC.

The rearrangement uses TRBV5-6 and TRBJ1-1; no firm D call. CDR1 is SGHDT and CDR2 is YYEEEE in the germline V gene. This CDR3 region has 14 residues. Trimming stripped 0 bases from V and 3 bases from J, with 9 bases between. CDR3 sequence reads: CASSLAQRDTEAFF. The CDR3 bases are TGTGCCAGCAGCTTGGCCCAGCGCGACACTGAAGCTTTCTTT.

The J gene is TRBJ1-2, the V gene TRBV5-5; D is unresolved. Trimming left V 5 bases short and J 7 bases short, with 18 bases between. This CDR3 has 14 amino acids. CDR1 and CDR2 (germline): SGHKS, YYEKEE (reference sequence). This chain's CDR3 is CASSPGGQVGGYTF. The CDR3, as DNA: TGTGCCAGCAGTCCGGGTGGCCAGGTCGGTGGCTACACCTTC.

V is TRBV4-2 and J is TRBJ1-2, with 10 bases that match TRBD1. V shed 10 bases, J shed 5 bases, and the junction held 10 bases outside the gene matches. The CDR3 contains 14 residues. CDR1 is LGHNA and CDR2 is YNFKEQ in the germline V gene. The CDR3 sequence is CATLNWDRGYGYTF. In DNA, the CDR3 is TGTGCCACATTAAACTGGGACAGGGGTTATGGCTACACCTTC.

The chain recombines TRBV5-6 with TRBJ1-2; 7 bases match TRBD1. This CDR3 has 15 amino acids. V trimming: 3 bases; J trimming: 0 bases; junction bases outside the gene matches: 5. Germline V lookup: CDR1 SGHDT, CDR2 YYEEEE. CDR3 nucleotide sequence: TGTGCCAGCAGCTCCGCAGGGGGTCCTAACTATGGCTACACCTTC. Translation: CASSSAGGPNYGYTF.

CDR3 DNA: TGTGCCAGCAGCCGAGGACAGTCCCCTGAAGCTTTCTTT. This sequence encodes CASSRGQSPEAFF. The rearrangement joins TRBV5-4 to TRBJ1-1; perhaps TRBD1 as D (6 bases). This CDR3 has 13 amino acids. V was clipped by 4 bases and J by 6 bases, with 13 bases between them. Germline assignment: CDR1 SGHNT and CDR2 YYREEE (reference sequence).

This clone was observed a handful of times. This sequence joins TRBV11-2 and TRBJ2-1; a possible D gene is TRBD1 (5 bases). The CDR3 totals 14 residues. V was pared by 5 bases and J by 4 bases, with 12 bases between. CDR1 is SGHAT and CDR2 is FQNNGV in the germline V gene. The CDR3 protein is CASSDWTQYNEQFF. The CDR3 DNA is TGTGCCAGCAGCGACTGGACACAATACAATGAGCAGTTCTTC.

This clone was counted a few times. The chain joins TRBV10-2 to TRBJ1-1; D call uncertain. The germline CDR1 and CDR2 sequences are WSHSY and SAAADI. Trimming stripped 4 bases from V and 5 bases from J, with 14 bases between. The CDR3 runs to 14 residues. CDR3 in amino acids: CASSARQPGTEAFF. In DNA, the CDR3 is TGCGCCAGCAGTGCCAGGCAACCTGGGACTGAAGCTTTCTTT.

The CDR3 coding sequence is TGTGCCAGCAGCTTGTACGAGGACAGGTTTAATGAAAAACTGTTTTTT. It encodes CASSLYEDRFNEKLFF. The rearrangement uses TRBV5-4 and TRBJ1-4; 7 nucleotides agree with TRBD1. V lost 1 base and J lost 4; bases outside the gene matches: 7. The length of the CDR3 is 16 residues. CDR1 and CDR2 (germline): SGHNT, YYREEE (reference sequence).

The J gene is TRBJ1-5, the V gene TRBV7-2; D remains unclear. CDR3 size: 15 residues. The germline V and J ends were trimmed by 5 bases and 3 bases, with 14 bases remaining between them. Looked up from germline, CDR1 is SGHTA and CDR2 is FQGNSA. The CDR3 is CASSQVGTSNQPQHF. CDR3 bases: TGTGCCAGCAGCCAAGTAGGTACATCCAATCAGCCCCAGCATTTT.

The chain combines TRBV19 with TRBJ1-4, with 8 nucleotides matching TRBD1. CDR3 length: 15 residues. Unmatched junction bases numbered 10, after V lost 6 bases and J lost 7 bases. Germline lookup yields CDR1 LNHDA and CDR2 SQIVND (reference sequence). In DNA, the CDR3 is TGTGCCAGTAGCCTTACCGGGACAGGTGGTGAAAAACTGTTTTTT. It translates to CASSLTGTGGEKLFF.

In its sample, this clone was seen a few times. V gene TRBV6-5 combines with J gene TRBJ1-1; no firm D call. Trimming left V 5 bases short and J 1 base short, with 11 bases between. CDR1 and CDR2 from the germline V gene are MNHEY and SVGAGI. The CDR3 runs 14 residues. The CDR3 loop is CASSPDLWNTEAFF. In DNA form, the CDR3 reads TGTGCCAGCAGTCCGGACCTCTGGAACACTGAAGCTTTCTTT.